This TCR beta chain came from a study of CD8 T cells in Susac syndrome. As regards this clonotype: The antigen is undetermined.

Whole-study results and caveats: The study acknowledged a relatively small number of individuals in its TCR sequencing and HLA analysis.

Germline assignment: CDR1 SGHTA and CDR2 FQGTGA. The CDR3 has 16 residues. The trim removed 1 base at V and 1 base at J, leaving 3 bases unmatched. Random hexamers were used to reverse transcribe the RNA input (0.5 to 1 ug). Multiplex immunoSEQ PCR targeted 54 Vbeta and 13 Jbeta TCR beta segments. TCRdb used MiXCR to reprocess the immunoSEQ multiplex PCR reads, holding one entry per CDR3 protein. The sample lists 150,000 to 200,000 distinct CDR3 sequences, approximately 95% occurring once. The material sequenced was CD4+ T cells from PBMCs. This sequence was found in a human donor in good health. This rearrangement joins TRBV7-3 to TRBJ2-2; 7 nucleotides match TRBD2. The CDR3 sequence: CASSLIPSGNTGELFF. The CDR3 nucleotides read TGTGCCAGCAGCTTAATACCTAGCGGGAACACCGGGGAGCTGTTTTTT.